The table lists the clone carrying this T cell receptor (beta chain) with many counts. The data originate from a study of T-cell reconstitution after alpha-beta-depleted transplantation in children. There are 17 residues in the CDR3. CDR1 MGHDK and CDR2 SYGVNS come from the germline V gene. V lost 0 bases and J 2 bases, leaving 16 bases between the germline ends. Preparation of the TCRbeta library involved a method that used unique molecular identifiers. TCRdb independently ran MiXCR on the PCR reads; one entry per CDR3 protein. The sample includes around 800,000 distinct CDR3 sequences, roughly 15% of them seen just once.

This receptor was obtained from a male patient younger than 18 who had a stem cell transplant for acute lymphoblastic leukemia, so the T cells may come from the graft donor. The chain is built from TRBV25-1 and TRBJ2-5, with TRBD1 as a possible D gene (5 bases). The starting material was PBMCs, mostly from graft donor cells, obtained 360 days after TCRalphabeta/CD19-depleted stem cell transplant. Here the CDR3 reads CASSEYPVGLFQETQYF. The CDR3 DNA reads TGTGCCAGCAGTGAATATCCCGTGGGGCTTTTTCAAGAGACCCAGTACTTC.